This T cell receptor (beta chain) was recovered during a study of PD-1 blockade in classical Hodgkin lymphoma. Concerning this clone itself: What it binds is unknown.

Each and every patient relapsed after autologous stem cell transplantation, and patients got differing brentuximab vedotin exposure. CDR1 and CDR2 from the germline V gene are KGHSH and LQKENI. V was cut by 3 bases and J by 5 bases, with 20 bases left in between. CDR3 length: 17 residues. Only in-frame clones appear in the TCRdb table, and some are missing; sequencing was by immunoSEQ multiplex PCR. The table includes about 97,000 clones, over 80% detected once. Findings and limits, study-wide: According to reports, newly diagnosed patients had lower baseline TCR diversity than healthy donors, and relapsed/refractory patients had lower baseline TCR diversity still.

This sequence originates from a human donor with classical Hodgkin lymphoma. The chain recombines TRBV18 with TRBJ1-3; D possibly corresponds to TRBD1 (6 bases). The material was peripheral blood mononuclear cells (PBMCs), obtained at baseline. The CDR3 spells CASSPAAGTHIRNTIYF. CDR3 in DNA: TGTGCCAGCTCACCGGCTGCCGGGACACATATTAGAAACACCATATATTTT.